A single sample gave rise to the 19 T cell receptor beta chains below, sequenced in a study of cytomegalovirus exposure and HLA in healthy donors. PCR involved 60 Vbeta and 13 Jbeta primers. Measured with immunoSEQ multiplex PCR; TCRdb has only the in-frame clones, and not every one. The table lists tens of thousands of clones, about 80% of them singletons. The sequencing sample was made of PBMCs. These receptors were collected from a male donor in good health and CMV-seronegative.

The chain links TRBV2 to TRBJ1-2; 7 bases fit TRBD1. CDR3 length: 13 amino acids. The V gene's germline CDR1 is SNHLY and CDR2 FYNNEI. V was clipped by 4 bases and J by 7 bases; unmatched bases: 6. The CDR3 here is CASSADRVAGYTF. CDR3 DNA sequence: TGTGCCAGCAGTGCTGACAGGGTGGCTGGCTACACCTTC.

The chain joins TRBV7-9 to TRBJ2-5; TRBD2 matches at 7 bases. The junction had 3 bases not matched to a gene; V was cut back by 3 bases and J by 5 bases. The CDR3 consists of 13 residues. Germline values: CDR1 SEHNR, CDR2 FQNEAQ (reference sequence). CDR3 residues: CASSFGGEETQYF. CDR3 DNA: TGTGCCAGCAGCTTTGGGGGGGAGGAGACCCAGTACTTC.

The rearrangement joins TRBV5-6 to TRBJ2-1; D gene uncertain. CDR3 length equals 13 residues. Germline CDR1 SGHDT, CDR2 YYEEEE. Trimming pared 2 bases from V and 4 bases from J, leaving 7 bases between. CDR3 region: CASSFGGYNEQFF. CDR3 nucleotide sequence: TGTGCCAGCAGCTTTGGCGGATACAATGAGCAGTTCTTC.

This clone has just one count. V gene TRBV7-6 combines with J gene TRBJ2-1; TRBD2 might be the D (5 bases). The germline CDR1 and CDR2 sequences are SGHVS and FNYEAQ. The V and J ends lost 5 bases and 2 bases respectively, with 19 bases between them. CDR3 length: 17 amino acids. This CDR3 reads CASSPRIAQKTYNEQFF. In nucleotides, the CDR3 is TGTGCCAGCAGCCCCCGGATAGCGCAAAAGACCTACAATGAGCAGTTCTTC.

A word on this clone: Different DNA sequences within this sample yield the same CDR3. This chain uses TRBV6-5 with TRBJ1-5; maybe TRBD1 (6 bases). The CDR3 consists of 13 residues. Trimming pared 6 bases from V and 2 bases from J, leaving 8 bases between. Germline assignment: CDR1 MNHEY and CDR2 SVGAGI. DNA for the CDR3: TGTGCCAGCAGCCGGACAGGCAATCAGCCCCAGCATTTT. Residues: CASSRTGNQPQHF.

In this sample, this clone turned up once. The chain couples TRBV11-2 to TRBJ1-1; possible D gene TRBD1, 5 bases. The CDR3 totals 14 residues. Trimming stripped 1 base from V and 4 bases from J, with 10 bases between. Germline lookup yields CDR1 SGHAT and CDR2 FQNNGV. The chain's CDR3 is CASSLAQGCTEAFF. The CDR3 nucleotides read TGTGCCAGCAGCTTAGCCCAGGGTTGCACTGAAGCTTTCTTT.

J is TRBJ1-3 and V is TRBV4-3, with 11 positions matching TRBD1. Germline-derived CDR1 and CDR2 are LGHNA and YSLEER. Trimming removed 0 bases from V and 1 base from J; junction bases left unmatched: 11. This CDR3 is built from 20 residues. The DNA for the CDR3 is TGCGCCAGCAGCCAAGATTTGAGGACAGGGGGCGGATTATCTGGAAACACCATATATTTT. Translated, it gives CASSQDLRTGGGLSGNTIYF.

CDR3 residues: CATLATTDTQYF. The CDR3 bases are TGTGCCACACTAGCGACCACAGATACGCAGTATTTT. V usage is TRBV28 and J usage is TRBJ2-3; TRBD2 matches at 7 bases. This CDR3 comprises 12 residues. CDR1 is MDHEN and CDR2 is SYDVKM in the germline V gene. Trimming at V came to 10 bases and at J to 2 bases, leaving 3 bases not matched to a gene.

This sequence joins TRBV28 and TRBJ2-1; maybe TRBD1 (6 bases). The CDR3 runs 15 residues. CDR1 is MDHEN and CDR2 is SYDVKM in the germline V gene. The V gene lost 5 bases and the J gene lost 0 bases, with 11 bases spanning the gap. The CDR3 loop reads CASSRQESSYNEQFF. The CDR3 DNA follows: TGTGCCAGCAGTCGACAGGAAAGCTCCTACAATGAGCAGTTCTTC.

This rearrangement joins TRBV19 to TRBJ1-1; 7 nucleotides align to TRBD1. The CDR3 is 14 amino acids. The germline V gene encodes CDR1 LNHDA and CDR2 SQIVND (reference sequence). V dropped 9 bases and J dropped 0; count of bases not matched to a gene: 7. CDR3 in DNA: TGTGCCAGCCGGGACAGCTCCCTGAACACTGAAGCTTTCTTT. It yields the protein CASRDSSLNTEAFF.

The chain recombines TRBV6-5 with TRBJ1-2; tentatively, D is TRBD1 (6 bases). The CDR3 sequence is 15 residues long. Germline V gene sequence: CDR1 MNHEY, CDR2 SVGAGI. V lost 0 bases and J lost 0, with 8 bases in between. The CDR3 DNA reads TGTGCCAGCAGTTACTCGGGACAAGCTAACTATGGCTACACCTTC. It encodes CASSYSGQANYGYTF.

The rearrangement joins TRBV29-1 to TRBJ1-1; the D gene is possibly TRBD1 (5 bases). CDR3 length: 13 amino acids. Germline V gene data show CDR1 as SQVTM and CDR2 as ANQGSEA. V lost 5 bases and J 3 bases, leaving 13 bases between the germline ends. The CDR3 protein is CSVRRGRDTEAFF. The CDR3 DNA sequence: TGCAGCGTTAGGAGGGGTAGGGACACTGAAGCTTTCTTT.

The chain employs TRBV11-3 and TRBJ1-1; tentative D call: TRBD1 (6 bases). This CDR3 has 12 residues. Germline CDR1 reads SGHNT; CDR2 reads YENEEA. Trimming pared 3 bases from V and 7 bases from J, leaving 9 bases between. The CDR3 DNA follows: TGTGCCAGCAGCTTTAGCAGGGGTGAAGCTTTCTTT. Amino acid sequence: CASSFSRGEAFF.

The V and J genes are TRBV9 and TRBJ1-1, with TRBD1 as a possible D gene (5 bases). Trimming removed 0 bases at V and 1 base at J, with 13 bases between. In germline, CDR1 is SGDLS, CDR2 YYNGEE. The CDR3 is 16 amino acids. CDR3 coding DNA: TGTGCCAGCAGCGTAGGCTCAGGGATGGCGAACACTGAAGCTTTCTTT. This gives the protein CASSVGSGMANTEAFF.

This chain joins TRBV4-1 and TRBJ2-7; D gene unclear. The CDR3 covers 15 residues. The V gene's germline CDR1 is MGHRA and CDR2 YSYEKL. V gave up 1 base and J gave up 2 bases, with 12 bases separating them. The CDR3 DNA sequence: TGCGCCAGCAGCCAAGCGGAGTTTTTGACCTACGAGCAGTACTTC. Amino acid sequence: CASSQAEFLTYEQYF.

The rearrangement uses TRBV5-6 and TRBJ2-7, with D perhaps TRBD2 (6 bases). Germline V gives CDR1 SGHDT, CDR2 YYEEEE. The CDR3 consists of 14 residues. V shed 4 bases and J shed 2 bases, with 13 bases lying between them. CDR3 nucleotide sequence: TGTGCCAGCAGCCTGATTAGCGGCACCTACGAGCAGTACTTC. Amino acid sequence: CASSLISGTYEQYF. Filled out from reference TRBV5-6 and TRBJ2-7, the complete variable domain reads DAGVTQSPTHLIKTRGQQVTLRCSPKSGHDTVSWYQQALGQGPQFIFQYYEEEERQRGNFPDRFSGHQFPNYSSELNVNALLLGDSALYLCASSLISGTYEQYFGPGTRLTVT.

This chain uses TRBV25-1 with TRBJ1-4; no clear D gene. There are 13 residues in the CDR3. Germline CDR1 MGHDK, CDR2 SYGVNS. Trimming pared 0 bases from V and 8 bases from J, leaving 7 bases between. The CDR3 region has the DNA TGTGCCAGCAGTGAATATGGCAGGGAAAAACTGTTTTTT. Translating gives CASSEYGREKLFF.

Only one count was recorded for this clone. The rearrangement joins TRBV6-6 to TRBJ2-7; 10 bases map to TRBD2. This CDR3 comprises 15 residues. V gave up 0 bases and J gave up 5 bases; unmatched junction bases: 4. Germline values: CDR1 MNHNY, CDR2 SVGAGI (reference sequence). In DNA form, the CDR3 reads TGTGCCAGCAGTTACTCAGCGGGAGGGAACAACGAGCAGTACTTC. The encoded protein is CASSYSAGGNNEQYF.

This clone was seen just once. V is TRBV7-8 and J is TRBJ2-5; D perhaps matches TRBD2 (5 bases). From germline, CDR1 is SGHVS and CDR2 FQNEAQ. There are 18 residues in the CDR3. The ends were cut back, 0 bases at V and 2 bases at J, with 19 bases in the middle. The CDR3 reads CASSLARVSLTFQETQYF. CDR3 sequence (DNA): TGTGCCAGCAGCTTAGCGAGGGTTTCGTTGACGTTTCAAGAGACCCAGTACTTC.